These 6 T cell receptor beta chains were sequenced from one sample in a study of T cells in Graves' hyperthyroidism and ophthalmopathy. From RNA transcripts, TCR beta CDR3 regions were amplified. TCR CDR3 underwent first-round RT-PCR with the HTBI primer set. TCRdb redid the calling of the multiplex PCR reads with MiXCR, one entry per CDR3 protein. The profile shows 45,000 or so distinct CDR3 sequences, roughly 49% of them singletons. The sequencing sample was made of peripheral blood or thyroid tissue (not recorded which). These receptors came from a woman aged 45 to 65 with Graves' hyperthyroidism.

This rearrangement joins TRBV7-9 to TRBJ2-7; D possibly corresponds to TRBD1 (6 bases). The V gene's germline CDR1 is SEHNR and CDR2 FQNEAQ (reference sequence). The CDR3 totals 13 residues. V lost 5 bases, J lost 2 bases, and 10 bases lay in between. The CDR3 DNA sequence: TGTGCCAGCAGCCGGGACACCACCTACGAGCAGTACTTC. Amino acid sequence: CASSRDTTYEQYF.

The V gene is TRBV7-9, the J gene TRBJ2-3; TRBD2 matches at 12 bases. Germline V CDR1 and CDR2: SEHNR, FQNEAQ (reference sequence). This CDR3 comprises 16 residues. Losses at the gene ends were 5 bases for V and 2 bases for J; bases not matched to a gene: 5. The CDR3 spells CASSKGLAGDTDTQYF. CDR3 DNA: TGTGCCAGCAGCAAGGGACTAGCGGGTGACACAGATACGCAGTATTTT. The variable domain in full, with the rest retrieved from reference TRBV7-9 and TRBJ2-3, is DTGVSQNPRHKITKRGQNVTFRCDPISEHNRLYWYRQTLGQGPEFLTYFQNEAQLEKSRLLSDRFSAERPKGSFSTLEIQRTEQGDSAMYLCASSKGLAGDTDTQYFGPGTRLTVL.

The chain recombines TRBV29-1 with TRBJ1-5; D is unclear. Trimming removed 8 bases at V and 5 bases at J, with 16 bases between. Germline V gene sequence: CDR1 SQVTM, CDR2 ANQGSEA. The CDR3 totals 13 residues. The CDR3 sequence: CSSLLGADQPQHF. CDR3 sequence (DNA): TGCAGCAGTTTATTGGGCGCGGATCAGCCCCAGCATTTT.

This clonotype was picked up many times. V is TRBV11-1 and J is TRBJ1-1; 7 bases align to TRBD1. In germline, CDR1 is SGHAT, CDR2 FQDESV (reference sequence). There are 15 residues in the CDR3. After removal of 4 bases from V and 5 bases from J, the junction contained 10 bases not matched to a gene. The CDR3 coding sequence is TGTGCCAGCAGCTCCCTCACAGGGGCCGGAACTGAAGCTTTCTTT. Translated, it gives CASSSLTGAGTEAFF.

V and J are TRBV20-1 and TRBJ2-5, with 14 nucleotides matching TRBD2. V trimming: 3 bases; J trimming: 5 bases; junction bases outside the gene matches: 11. This CDR3 has 17 residues. The V gene's germline CDR1 is DFQATT and CDR2 SNEGSKA (reference sequence). For the CDR3, the DNA is TGCAGTGCTAGTGGACTAGCGGGAGGAGCGAGGTGGGAGACCCAGTACTTC. It encodes CSASGLAGGARWETQYF.

Only one count was recorded for this clonotype. The junction shows a germline mismatch at one end, possibly a read error. V usage is TRBV18 and J usage is TRBJ2-7; D is undetermined. CDR3 length equals 16 residues. The germline V gene encodes CDR1 KGHSH and CDR2 LQKENI. The CDR3 coding sequence is TGTGCCGGCTCAAAGATCCGCTCCACCTGGACCTACGAGCAGTACTTC. It encodes CAGSKIRSTWTYEQYF.